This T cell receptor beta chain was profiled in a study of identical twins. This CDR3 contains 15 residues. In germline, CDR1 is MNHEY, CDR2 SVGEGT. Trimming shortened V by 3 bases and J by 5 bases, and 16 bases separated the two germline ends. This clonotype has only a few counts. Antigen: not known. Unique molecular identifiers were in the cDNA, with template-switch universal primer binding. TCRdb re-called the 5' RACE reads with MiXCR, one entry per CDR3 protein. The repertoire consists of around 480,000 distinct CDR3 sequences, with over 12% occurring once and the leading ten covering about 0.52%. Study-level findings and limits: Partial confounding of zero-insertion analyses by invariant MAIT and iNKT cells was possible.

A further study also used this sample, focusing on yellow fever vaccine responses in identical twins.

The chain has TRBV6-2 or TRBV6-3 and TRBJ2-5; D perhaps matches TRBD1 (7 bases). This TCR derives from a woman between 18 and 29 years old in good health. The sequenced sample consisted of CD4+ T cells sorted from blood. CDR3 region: CASSYFFRGDETQYF. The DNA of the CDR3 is TGTGCCAGCAGTTATTTCTTCAGGGGGGATGAGACCCAGTACTTC.